This T cell receptor (beta chain) was recorded in a study of shared clonotypes between healthy human individuals. Study-level findings and limits: Rarefaction revealed incomplete sorted-subset sequencing despite large depth. Richness estimates generally favored naive over memory subsets. Clonotypes not shared had lower generation probabilities than those common to all four donors.

Germline lookup yields CDR1 SEHNR and CDR2 FQNEAQ (reference sequence). The CDR3 contains 13 residues. The V end was cut by 5 bases, the J end by 6 bases, with 14 bases between. Memory CD4+ cells were the fraction left after CD45RA+ naive selection. The assay was immunoSEQ multiplex PCR, and TCRdb's table has in-frame clones only and misses some. Of about 1.5 million clones listed, roughly 98% are singletons. As for this clone: The antigen remains unidentified.

The gene calls are TRBV7-9 and TRBJ2-7; D remains ambiguous. This clonotype was obtained from a man aged 30 to 45 in good health. Sequencing was performed on naive CD4+ T cells sorted from blood. Subset indicated: CD45RA+ positively selected. In nucleotides, the CDR3 is TGTGCCAGCAGCCCCAGCAGGCTGCGCGAGCAGTACTTC. It codes for CASSPSRLREQYF.